These T cell receptor beta chains were read from a single sample in a study of T cell responses to AZD1222 COVID-19 vaccine. Produced via immunoSEQ multiplex PCR; TCRdb's table is partial and in-frame only. The sample comprises 150,000 or so clones, 75% to 90% of which are singletons, and 4.1% rests with the top ten. The source was peripheral blood, collected on day 0 of MenACWY control vaccination. These receptors originate from an adult in good health. Each CDR3 is given with its conserved first and last residue. Fields, in order: V gene, D gene, J gene, clone size, CDR3 DNA, CDR3 protein. A D gene is named only where the DNA matches it firmly. Clone size is not always given. Where it is, it says once, few, many or a class for expanded clones.

TRBV5-4	.	TRBJ2-3	.	TGTGCCAGCACCCGGGATAACACAGATACGCAGTATTTT	CASTRDNTDTQYF
TRBV13	TRBD2	TRBJ2-7	.	TGTGCCAGCAGCCCAGGCTCTAGCGGGGAATACGAGCAGTACTTC	CASSPGSSGEYEQYF
TRBV7-9	.	TRBJ1-1	.	TGTGCCAGCAGAGGGCCTACCAACACTGAAGCTTTCTTT	CASRGPTNTEAFF
TRBV5-4	.	TRBJ1-1	.	TGTGCCAGCAGCTTGGGTCCGGGTATCGCTGAAGCTTTCTTT	CASSLGPGIAEAFF
TRBV12-3/TRBV12-4	.	TRBJ1-6	.	TGTGCCAGCAGTTTACCTAATTCACCCCTCCACTTT	CASSLPNSPLHF
TRBV7-9	.	TRBJ1-3	.	TGTGCCAGCAGCTGGGGTCAGACTGGAAACACCATATATTTT	CASSWGQTGNTIYF
TRBV24-1	TRBD1	TRBJ2-5	.	TGTGCCACCAGTGCCCCGACAGGGCTTCAAGAGACCCAGTACTTC	CATSAPTGLQETQYF
TRBV18	.	TRBJ1-2	few	TGTGCCAGCTCACCCCGGGATTTTAACTATGGCTACACCTTC	CASSPRDFNYGYTF
TRBV3-1/TRBV3-2	.	TRBJ1-1	.	TGTGCCAGCAGCCTAGGACAGAGGAACACTGAAGCTTTCTTT	CASSLGQRNTEAFF
TRBV28	.	TRBJ1-1	once	TGTGCCAGTGTAAGATCAGGGGTTACTGAAGCTTTCTTT	CASVRSGVTEAFF
TRBV18	.	TRBJ2-7	.	TGTGCCAGCTCACAACAGGGAACCTACGAGCAGTACTTC	CASSQQGTYEQYF
TRBV7-2	.	TRBJ1-1	.	TGTGCCAGCAGCTTAGGGTGGACTGAAGCTTTCTTT	CASSLGWTEAFF